This T cell receptor beta chain was recovered during a study of ipilimumab plus nivolumab after autologous stem cell transplantation. Study information: Typical patient got roughly 5 ipilimumab doses and about eight nivolumab doses (median).

Study conclusions and caveats: TCR repertoire, Treg phenotype and gut microbiota reportedly support more study of this approach.

Data came from immunoSEQ multiplex PCR; TCRdb stores just in-frame clones and leaves some out. Of fewer than 85,000 clones in the sample, about 83% were seen once. Concerning this clone itself: Its matching antigen is unknown.

Patients got ipilimumab 1 mg/kg beginning 14 to 28 days post-transplant. Patients got 3 mg/kg IV nivolumab weeks 1, 4, 7, 10, then biweekly through week 26. This TCR derives from a male donor with diffuse large B-cell lymphoma. The sequences come from PBMCs, collected in a trial of ipilimumab plus nivolumab as post-transplant consolidation.

CDR3 region: CASSSGGATHEQFF. CDR3 bases: TGTGCCAGCAGCAGCGGGGGGGCCACCCATGAGCAGTTCTTC. This chain joins TRBV11-3 and TRBJ2-1, with 10 bases identical to TRBD2. This CDR3 has 14 amino acids. V shed 5 bases, J shed 8 bases, and the junction held 6 bases outside the gene matches. The germline CDR1 and CDR2 sequences are SGHNT and YENEEA.